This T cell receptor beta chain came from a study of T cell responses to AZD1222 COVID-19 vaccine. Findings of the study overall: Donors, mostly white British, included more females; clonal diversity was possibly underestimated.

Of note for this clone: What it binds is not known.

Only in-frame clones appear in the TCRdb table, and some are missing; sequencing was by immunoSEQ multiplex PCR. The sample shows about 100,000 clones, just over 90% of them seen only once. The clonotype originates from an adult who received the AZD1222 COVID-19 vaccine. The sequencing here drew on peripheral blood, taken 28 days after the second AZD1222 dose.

CDR3 nucleotides: TGTGCCAGCAGCTTGGCTCCCACCTACGAGCAGTACTTC. Protein product: CASSLAPTYEQYF. The rearrangement uses TRBV5-5 and TRBJ2-7; D remains unclear. Germline V lookup: CDR1 SGHKS, CDR2 YYEKEE (reference sequence). CDR3 size: 13 residues. V lost 0 bases and J lost 2, with 6 bases in between. The full variable domain, rest sourced from reference TRBV5-5 and TRBJ2-7, is DAGVTQSPTHLIKTRGQQVTLRCSPISGHKSVSWYQQVLGQGPQFIFQYYEKEERGRGNFPDRFSARQFPNYSSELNVNALLLGDSALYLCASSLAPTYEQYFGPGTRLTVT.